Sequencing of this T cell receptor beta chain was carried out in a study of control samples from healthy donors and cancer patients. V shed 8 bases and J shed 0 bases, with 10 bases lying between them. Germline V lookup: CDR1 SEHNR, CDR2 FQNEAQ (reference sequence). The CDR3 loop spans 14 amino acids. Method: immunoSEQ multiplex PCR; TCRdb's copy keeps in-frame clones and lacks some. The sample has roughly 150,000 clones, just over 85% seen once. Source material: blood. The sequence was collected from a man aged 18 to 30 in good health. The chain has TRBV7-9 and TRBJ2-2; D is uncertain. The CDR3 bases are TGTGCCAGCTTTATTACACCGAACACCGGGGAGCTGTTTTTT. Protein: CASFITPNTGELFF.